This is a list of T cell receptor beta chains from one sample in a study of cytomegalovirus exposure and HLA in healthy donors. Profiled with immunoSEQ multiplex PCR; TCRdb holds only in-frame clones, not every one. The table has around 150,000 clones, 75% to 85% seen once. The sequencing sample was made of PBMCs. Receptors originate from a man over 45 in good health and CMV-seropositive. Each CDR3 is given with its conserved first and last residue. The order of the fields is CDR3 DNA, CDR3 protein, J gene, V gene, clone size, D gene. A D gene is named only where the DNA matches it firmly. Expanded clones are given a class, and other clones once, few, many or no size at all.

cdr3_nt: TGTGCCATCAGTGCCCAACTAGCGGGAGGACACGAGCAGTACTTC
cdr3_aa: CAISAQLAGGHEQYF
j_call: TRBJ2-7
v_call: TRBV10-3
clone_size: NA
d_call: TRBD2

cdr3_nt: TGTGCCAGCAGCTTAATGGCAGGGTTCAACGAGCAGTACTTC
cdr3_aa: CASSLMAGFNEQYF
j_call: TRBJ2-7
v_call: TRBV7-9
clone_size: NA
d_call: NA

cdr3_nt: TGTGCCAGCAGTCCGTATAATGGACAGCCTGGAAACACCATATATTTT
cdr3_aa: CASSPYNGQPGNTIYF
j_call: TRBJ1-3
v_call: TRBV28
clone_size: NA
d_call: NA

cdr3_nt: TGTGCCAGCAGCCCGGGACAGGGAAATGGGTACGAGCAGTACTTC
cdr3_aa: CASSPGQGNGYEQYF
j_call: TRBJ2-7
v_call: TRBV7-6
clone_size: once
d_call: TRBD1

cdr3_nt: TGTGCCAGCAGTGAATACCGGGGGGGCCGGACAGATACGCAGTATTTT
cdr3_aa: CASSEYRGGRTDTQYF
j_call: TRBJ2-3
v_call: TRBV25-1
clone_size: NA
d_call: TRBD2

cdr3_nt: TGTGCCAGCAGAGAATCCGGTTATGGCTACACCTTC
cdr3_aa: CASRESGYGYTF
j_call: TRBJ1-2
v_call: TRBV28
clone_size: NA
d_call: NA

cdr3_nt: TGTGCCAGCAGCTTGAATGGGGCTTTTTACGAGCAGTACTTC
cdr3_aa: CASSLNGAFYEQYF
j_call: TRBJ2-7
v_call: TRBV5-8
clone_size: NA
d_call: NA

cdr3_nt: TGTGCTAGTGGTTTAACAGGGCCAGGGTATCTCAATCAGCCCCAGCATTTT
cdr3_aa: CASGLTGPGYLNQPQHF
j_call: TRBJ1-5
v_call: TRBV12-5
clone_size: NA
d_call: NA

cdr3_nt: TGCAGCGTTCCGGGGGCCAAAAACATTCAGTACTTC
cdr3_aa: CSVPGAKNIQYF
j_call: TRBJ2-4
v_call: TRBV29-1
clone_size: NA
d_call: NA

cdr3_nt: TGTGCCAGCAGCCTACAGGCTAATCAGCCCCAGCATTTT
cdr3_aa: CASSLQANQPQHF
j_call: TRBJ1-5
v_call: TRBV7-9
clone_size: NA
d_call: NA

cdr3_nt: TGTGCCAGTAGTATAGGGCAGAACACCGGGGAGCTGTTTTTT
cdr3_aa: CASSIGQNTGELFF
j_call: TRBJ2-2
v_call: TRBV19
clone_size: NA
d_call: NA

cdr3_nt: TGTGCCAGCAGCCCCGGGACTAGCGGGAGGGGGATATACGAGCAGTACTTC
cdr3_aa: CASSPGTSGRGIYEQYF
j_call: TRBJ2-7
v_call: TRBV5-4
clone_size: NA
d_call: TRBD2

cdr3_nt: TGTGCCAGCAGTCAACCGGGACAGGTCCGTCTGCACACCTTC
cdr3_aa: CASSQPGQVRLHTF
j_call: TRBJ1-2
v_call: TRBV28
clone_size: NA
d_call: TRBD1

cdr3_nt: TGTGCCAGCAGTTTTGGGCTGGGGCAGGGGATAGGGCCCCAGCATTTT
cdr3_aa: CASSFGLGQGIGPQHF
j_call: TRBJ1-5
v_call: TRBV28
clone_size: once
d_call: NA

cdr3_nt: TGTGCCAGCAGTTACGACACAGGGGGGGGGAACACTGAAGCTTTCTTT
cdr3_aa: CASSYDTGGGNTEAFF
j_call: TRBJ1-1
v_call: TRBV6-6
clone_size: NA
d_call: TRBD1

cdr3_nt: TGTGCCAGCAGCAACGGACAGAACAATGAGCAGTTCTTC
cdr3_aa: CASSNGQNNEQFF
j_call: TRBJ2-1
v_call: TRBV5-4
clone_size: NA
d_call: NA

cdr3_nt: TGTGCCAGCAGTTACTACGGACAGGGGGGCCACGAGCAGTACTTC
cdr3_aa: CASSYYGQGGHEQYF
j_call: TRBJ2-7
v_call: TRBV6-5
clone_size: NA
d_call: TRBD1

cdr3_nt: TGTGCCAGCAGCTTAGTTACGATACAGGGGTACGAGCAGTACTTC
cdr3_aa: CASSLVTIQGYEQYF
j_call: TRBJ2-7
v_call: TRBV7-2
clone_size: NA
d_call: TRBD1

cdr3_nt: TGTGCCAGCCGCCGACAGGGGTCCTACGAGCAGTACTTC
cdr3_aa: CASRRQGSYEQYF
j_call: TRBJ2-7
v_call: TRBV6-5
clone_size: NA
d_call: TRBD1

cdr3_nt: TGTGCCATCAGTGAGCTACAAACAGGGCAGGGTGAAAAACTGTTTTTT
cdr3_aa: CAISELQTGQGEKLFF
j_call: TRBJ1-4
v_call: TRBV10-3
clone_size: once
d_call: NA

cdr3_nt: TGCGCCAGCAGCCAAGTATTTGGTACAGGGAGCGAGCAGTACTTC
cdr3_aa: CASSQVFGTGSEQYF
j_call: TRBJ2-7
v_call: TRBV4-3
clone_size: few
d_call: NA

cdr3_nt: TGTGCCAGCAGCCCCGGGACTAGCGGGAGGCCGGCGACAGAGACCCAGTACTTC
cdr3_aa: CASSPGTSGRPATETQYF
j_call: TRBJ2-5
v_call: TRBV7-3
clone_size: few
d_call: TRBD2

cdr3_nt: TGTGCCAGCAGTCCCTTCCATGAGCAGTTCTTC
cdr3_aa: CASSPFHEQFF
j_call: TRBJ2-1
v_call: TRBV28
clone_size: NA
d_call: NA

cdr3_nt: TGTGCCAGCAGTTCATTCGGGGTCGCGATGAACACTGAAGCTTTCTTT
cdr3_aa: CASSSFGVAMNTEAFF
j_call: TRBJ1-1
v_call: TRBV28
clone_size: once
d_call: NA

cdr3_nt: TGTGCCATCAGGAGGACTAGCACAGATACGCAGTATTTT
cdr3_aa: CAIRRTSTDTQYF
j_call: TRBJ2-3
v_call: TRBV10-3
clone_size: NA
d_call: NA

cdr3_nt: TGTGCCAGCAGCCTTCCTCCGGGGTCCAGCTCCTACAATGAGCAGTTCTTC
cdr3_aa: CASSLPPGSSSYNEQFF
j_call: TRBJ2-1
v_call: TRBV7-2
clone_size: NA
d_call: NA

cdr3_nt: TGTGCCACCGTCGACCGGGACAGGCAGAACACCGGGGAGCTGTTTTTT
cdr3_aa: CATVDRDRQNTGELFF
j_call: TRBJ2-2
v_call: TRBV19
clone_size: NA
d_call: TRBD1

cdr3_nt: TGTGCTAGTGGTTTTTCAGGGAACACTGAAGCTTTCTTT
cdr3_aa: CASGFSGNTEAFF
j_call: TRBJ1-1
v_call: TRBV12-5
clone_size: NA
d_call: NA

cdr3_nt: TGTGCCAGCAGCTTATTTTGGGGGGAAACCAACGAGCAGTACTTC
cdr3_aa: CASSLFWGETNEQYF
j_call: TRBJ2-7
v_call: TRBV11-1
clone_size: NA
d_call: NA

cdr3_nt: TGTGCCAGCAGTGGTAGCTCGGCCTCCCCTTCGCAGTATTTT
cdr3_aa: CASSGSSASPSQYF
j_call: TRBJ2-3
v_call: TRBV2
clone_size: NA
d_call: NA

cdr3_nt: TGTGCCAGCAGTTCTTCCCCTAGGAGGGGCCTCTCCTACGAGCAGTACTTC
cdr3_aa: CASSSSPRRGLSYEQYF
j_call: TRBJ2-7
v_call: TRBV28
clone_size: NA
d_call: NA